A selection of T cell receptor beta chains follows, all from one sample in a study of OX40 agonist ivuxolimab in advanced cancers. Profiled with immunoSEQ multiplex PCR; TCRdb holds only in-frame clones, not every one. The sample lists fewer than 60,000 clones; around 82% were seen once. Material: CD4+ or CD8+ T cells sorted from blood, obtained in a trial of the OX40 agonist ivuxolimab. All receptors derive from an adult with an advanced solid tumor such as melanoma, head and neck, liver or kidney cancer. The CDR3 runs from the conserved cysteine through the conserved F or W. The D gene is left open where the match is weak. For some rows the clone size is stated as once, few or many, or as a class when expanded; others skip it.

>TRBV27|-|TRBJ2-5|TRBD1
TGTGCCAGCAGTTTATATGGACAGGGGGCGCCGGGCCAAGAGACCCAGTACTTC
CASSLYGQGAPGQETQYF
>TRBV7-8|-|TRBJ2-1|TRBD2
TGTGCCAGCAGCTCCCTAGAAGTCAGACTAGCGGGAGGGCCGAAAAATGAGCAGTTCTTC
CASSSLEVRLAGGPKNEQFF
>TRBV28|-|TRBJ2-6|-
TGTGCCAGCAGTTTTGCCCGGGTGACTCGTAAGGGGGCCAACGTCCTGACTTTC
CASSFARVTRKGANVLTF
>TRBV10-2|few|TRBJ1-1|-
TGCGCCAGCAGCTCGAGTGGGGGGAACACTGAAGCTTTCTTT
CASSSSGGNTEAFF
>TRBV7-3|-|TRBJ2-1|TRBD2
TGTGCCAGCAGCCAATCACTAGCGGGGAGCTCCTACAATGAGCAGTTCTTC
CASSQSLAGSSYNEQFF
>TRBV19|once|TRBJ1-4|-
TGTGCCAGTAGGTCGGGTTTAGGTGAAAAACTGTTTTTT
CASRSGLGEKLFF
>TRBV6-1|few|TRBJ2-5|TRBD1
TGTGCCAGCAGCCCCAGACAGGGGCCCCCAGAGACCCAGTACTTC
CASSPRQGPPETQYF
>TRBV18|-|TRBJ1-2|-
TGTGCCAGCTCACCCGGACAGAGCTCGAGCTACACCTTC
CASSPGQSSSYTF
>TRBV7-3|-|TRBJ2-3|TRBD2
TGTGCCAGCAGCTCAAGCGGGGGGAGCACAGATACGCAGTATTTT
CASSSSGGSTDTQYF
>TRBV14|-|TRBJ1-2|TRBD1
TGTGCCAGCAGCCCGCTAGGACAGGGGTTAAACTATGGCTACACCTTC
CASSPLGQGLNYGYTF
>TRBV5-6|-|TRBJ1-2|TRBD1
TGTGCCAGCAGCTATGATGGTGCAGGGGGCGTCACCTTC
CASSYDGAGGVTF
>TRBV5-3|once|TRBJ1-5|-
TGTGCCAGCAGCACGGACAGCTACAATCAGCCCCAGCATTTT
CASSTDSYNQPQHF